In its sample, the clone carrying this TCR beta chain was seen a few times. The entry originates in a study of radiotherapy plus CTLA-4 blockade in lung cancer. The method was immunoSEQ multiplex PCR; TCRdb's version includes in-frame clones alone and lacks a portion of them. The sample carries under 70,000 clones, 70% to 80% recorded once. This sequence originates from a human donor with non-small cell lung cancer who had a complete response to radiotherapy plus ipilimumab. The specimen was peripheral blood, collected from a patient treated with radiotherapy plus ipilimumab.

This CDR3 is CASSQVGPQPQHF. The CDR3 DNA reads as TGCGCCAGCAGCCAAGTGGGGCCTCAGCCCCAGCATTTT. The genes are TRBV4-1 and TRBJ1-5, with D perhaps matching TRBD1 (5 bases). This CDR3 contains 13 residues. Looked up from germline, CDR1 is MGHRA and CDR2 is YSYEKL. The V and J ends lost 1 base and 6 bases respectively, with 7 bases between them.